This is a list of T cell receptor beta chains from one sample in a study of Graves' ophthalmopathy and Graves' hyperthyroidism. Each CDR3 protein is one row after TCRdb ran MiXCR on the multiplex PCR reads. The sample has some 350,000 distinct CDR3 sequences; approximately 17% are singletons. The specimen sequenced was peripheral blood. The source of these receptors is an adult woman with stable Graves' hyperthyroidism. Each CDR3 is given with its conserved first and last residue. The D gene is left open where the match is weak.

- | TRBJ1-1 | TRBV11-2 | CASSSGVRTEAFF
- | TRBJ1-1 | TRBV12-3/TRBV12-4 | CASSLAGLPNTEAFF
- | TRBJ2-7 | TRBV5-1 | CASSLGTQDRSSYEQYF
TRBD1 | TRBJ1-2 | TRBV5-1 | CASSTGTGWSGYTF
- | TRBJ1-1 | TRBV6-2/TRBV6-3 | CASSFRSPPWGAFF
- | TRBJ1-6 | TRBV30 | CAWRGNNSPLHF
TRBD1 | TRBJ1-6 | TRBV28 | CASSRQGGNSPLHF
TRBD1 | TRBJ2-4 | TRBV19 | CASSNPTGQGMSIQYF
- | TRBJ2-7 | TRBV4-1 | CASSRDSENEQYF
TRBD1 | TRBJ2-7 | TRBV25-1 | CASRDRDLYEQYF
- | TRBJ1-1 | TRBV7-9 | CASSSKQGMNTEAFF
- | TRBJ2-6 | TRBV9 | CASSAPQGLTSGANVLTF
- | TRBJ1-1 | TRBV29-1 | CSVYLSANTEAFF
TRBD2 | TRBJ2-7 | TRBV6-2/TRBV6-3 | CASSRGLAAEQYF
- | TRBJ1-2 | TRBV28 | CASSFVGGANYGYTF
- | TRBJ2-7 | TRBV18 | CASPNTVRDEQYF
- | TRBJ2-4 | TRBV6-2/TRBV6-3 | CASRKQGVTAKNIQYF
- | TRBJ1-5 | TRBV2 | CASNSGTLSNQPQHF
- | TRBJ2-5 | TRBV6-5 | CASAPPGLPETQYF
- | TRBJ1-1 | TRBV6-2/TRBV6-3 | CASSTLGAAEAFF
- | TRBJ1-1 | TRBV11-2 | CASSLGRGGTEAFF
- | TRBJ1-2 | TRBV30 | CAWSVGSGYTF
- | TRBJ2-3 | TRBV12-3/TRBV12-4 | CASSSDRDTQYF
TRBD1 | TRBJ2-5 | TRBV12-3/TRBV12-4 | CARGLQGARRQETQYF
- | TRBJ1-2 | TRBV12-3/TRBV12-4 | CASRIQGNYGYTF
- | TRBJ1-1 | TRBV29-1 | CSVGSGTGEWNTEAFF
TRBD1 | TRBJ1-6 | TRBV20-1 | CSARVQGAINSPLHF
- | TRBJ2-5 | TRBV6-2/TRBV6-3 | CASSKQETQYF
TRBD1 | TRBJ2-7 | TRBV25-1 | CASSKNRGEQYF
- | TRBJ2-7 | TRBV6-1 | CASISVYEQYF
- | TRBJ1-2 | TRBV6-5 | CASSPSAPRSGGYTF
- | TRBJ1-1 | TRBV6-1 | CASGGGRKTEAFF
- | TRBJ2-7 | TRBV18 | CASSPTASRNEQYF
- | TRBJ2-7 | TRBV27 | CASSSPGLGPSYEQYF
TRBD2 | TRBJ2-5 | TRBV5-1 | CASSSGLDTPQETQYF
- | TRBJ1-1 | TRBV7-3 | CASSLIEGTEAFF
TRBD1 | TRBJ1-1 | TRBV2 | CASSELTGIMSAEAFF
TRBD2 | TRBJ2-5 | TRBV28 | CASSLGAGETQETQYF
TRBD1 | TRBJ2-5 | TRBV6-1 | CASSDRTGVETQYF
- | TRBJ2-4 | TRBV7-9 | CASSFPGNQLAKNIQYF
- | TRBJ1-5 | TRBV28 | CASRLNNQPQHF
- | TRBJ2-4 | TRBV7-3 | CASSLMRRGSSQTGAKNIQYF
- | TRBJ1-1 | TRBV28 | CASSLVKGAGENTEAFF
- | TRBJ2-5 | TRBV20-1 | CSATTSLSQETQYF
- | TRBJ2-6 | TRBV12-5 | CASGLGQTGANVLTF
TRBD2 | TRBJ2-7 | TRBV18 | CASSLSSGLAGAYEQYF
TRBD1 | TRBJ1-1 | TRBV6-1 | CATLQGVLSEAFF
- | TRBJ2-3 | TRBV12-3/TRBV12-4 | CASSPPGQNTDTQYF
TRBD1 | TRBJ2-5 | TRBV6-1 | CASSKKATGTGYQETQYF